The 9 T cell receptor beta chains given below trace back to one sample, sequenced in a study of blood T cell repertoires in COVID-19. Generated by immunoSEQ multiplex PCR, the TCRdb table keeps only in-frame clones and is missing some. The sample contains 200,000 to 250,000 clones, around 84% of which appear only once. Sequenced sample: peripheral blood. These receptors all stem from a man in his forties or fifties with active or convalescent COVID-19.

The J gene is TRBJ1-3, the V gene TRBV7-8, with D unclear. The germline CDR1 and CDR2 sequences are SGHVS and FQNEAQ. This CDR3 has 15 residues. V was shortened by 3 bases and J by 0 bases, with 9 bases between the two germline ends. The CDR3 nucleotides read TGTGCCAGCAGCTTGACTGCGAGCTCTGGAAACACCATATATTTT. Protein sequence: CASSLTASSGNTIYF.

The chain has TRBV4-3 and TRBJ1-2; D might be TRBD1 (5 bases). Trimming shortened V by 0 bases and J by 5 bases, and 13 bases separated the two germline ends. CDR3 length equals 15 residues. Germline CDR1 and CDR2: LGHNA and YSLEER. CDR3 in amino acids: CASSQDHGGRYGYTF. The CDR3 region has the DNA TGCGCCAGCAGCCAAGATCACGGGGGAAGGTATGGCTACACCTTC.

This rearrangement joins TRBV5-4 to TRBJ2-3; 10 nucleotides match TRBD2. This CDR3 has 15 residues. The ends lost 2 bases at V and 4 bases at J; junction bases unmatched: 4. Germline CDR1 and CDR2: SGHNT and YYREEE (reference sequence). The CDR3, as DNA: TGTGCCAGCAGCTTAGCGGGGGGGGGCCCAGATACGCAGTATTTT. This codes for CASSLAGGGPDTQYF.

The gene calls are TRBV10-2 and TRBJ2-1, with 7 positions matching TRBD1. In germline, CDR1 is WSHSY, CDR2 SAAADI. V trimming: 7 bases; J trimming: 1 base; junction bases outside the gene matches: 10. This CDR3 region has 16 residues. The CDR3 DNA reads TGCGCCAGCATGAGGGTAGGGGGCTGGTCCTACAATGAGCAGTTCTTC. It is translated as CASMRVGGWSYNEQFF.

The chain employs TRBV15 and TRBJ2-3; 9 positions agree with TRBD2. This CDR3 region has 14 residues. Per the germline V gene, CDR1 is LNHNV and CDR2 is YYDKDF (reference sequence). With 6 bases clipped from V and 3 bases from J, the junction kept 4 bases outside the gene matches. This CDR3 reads CATRAGGRTDTQYF. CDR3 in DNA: TGTGCCACCAGGGCGGGGGGGCGAACAGATACGCAGTATTTT.

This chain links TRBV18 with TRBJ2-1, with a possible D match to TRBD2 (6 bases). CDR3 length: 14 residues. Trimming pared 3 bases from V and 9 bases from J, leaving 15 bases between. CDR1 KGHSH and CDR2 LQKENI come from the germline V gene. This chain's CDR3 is CASSPWDSFFEQFF. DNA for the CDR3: TGTGCCAGCTCACCCTGGGACTCCTTCTTTGAGCAGTTCTTC.

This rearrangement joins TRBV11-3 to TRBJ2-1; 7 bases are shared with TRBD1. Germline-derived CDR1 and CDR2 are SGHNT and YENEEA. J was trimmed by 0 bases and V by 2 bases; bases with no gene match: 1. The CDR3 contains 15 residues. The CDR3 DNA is TGTGCCAGCAGCTTACCAGGGGGCTCCTACAATGAGCAGTTCTTC. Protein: CASSLPGGSYNEQFF.

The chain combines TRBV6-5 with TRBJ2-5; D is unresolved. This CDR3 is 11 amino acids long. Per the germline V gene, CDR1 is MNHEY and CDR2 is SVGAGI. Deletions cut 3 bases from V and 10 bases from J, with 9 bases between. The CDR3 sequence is CASSYGPLQYF. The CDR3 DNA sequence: TGTGCCAGCAGTTATGGGCCCCTCCAGTACTTC.

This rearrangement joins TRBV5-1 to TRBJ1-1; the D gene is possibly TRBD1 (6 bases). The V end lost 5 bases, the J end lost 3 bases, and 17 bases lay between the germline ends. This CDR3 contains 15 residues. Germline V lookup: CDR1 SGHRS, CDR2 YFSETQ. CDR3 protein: CASRLATGPDTEAFF. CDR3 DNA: TGCGCCAGCAGGCTCGCTACAGGGCCCGACACTGAAGCTTTCTTT.